The source of this T cell receptor (beta chain) is a study of T-cell memory formation after mild COVID-19. This clonotype was picked up a small number of times. Its antigen is not identified. From 5'RACE with constant-segment primers came TCR alpha and TCR beta cDNA libraries that carried sample barcodes and UMIs. TCRdb reprocessed the 5' RACE reads with MiXCR, giving one entry per CDR3 protein. The profile shows approximately 350,000 distinct CDR3 sequences, around 27% of them singletons. The study's findings and limits: That cross-reactive memory joined was suggested by some responding clones appearing in pre-infection memory. Contracting clones from day 15 to 85 had balanced CD4/CD8; later expanders favoured CD4+.

The sequence derives from an adult woman who had mild COVID-19 (a few samples of this study predate the infection). Cell type and time point are not known. Sequences were obtained from PBMCs or a T cell subset sorted from them (not recorded which).

CDR3 amino acids: CSATTGTSGGSQETQYF. The CDR3 DNA follows: TGCAGTGCCACCACAGGGACTAGCGGGGGATCACAAGAGACCCAGTACTTC. The V call is TRBV20-1, the J call TRBJ2-5, with TRBD2 matching over 14 bases. The J segment lost 2 bases and the V segment lost 6 bases, leaving 11 bases of the junction unmatched. This CDR3 is built from 17 residues. Germline V gene sequence: CDR1 DFQATT, CDR2 SNEGSKA (reference sequence).